This T cell receptor (beta chain) was recorded in a study of blood T cell repertoires in COVID-19. Turning to the study itself: Acute-phase and convalescent COVID-19 samples originated in the United States, Italy and Spain. T cells, B-cell-depleted T cells, or PBMCs provided the cDNA or gDNA that served as material.

In the original processing: Reference gene primer amplification in the assay estimated nucleated cell counts. TCRdb's table, derived via immunoSEQ multiplex PCR, lists solely in-frame clones and lacks some. The V and J calls and clone size are taken from that table; D and trimming were inferred from the DNA. Altogether about 160,000 clones are present, around 85% being singletons, with the ten largest covering over 3%. J gave up 3 bases and V 2 bases, and 6 bases lay outside the gene matches. The length of the CDR3 is 15 residues. Germline V gene data show CDR1 as KGHSH and CDR2 as LQKENI. This clone has only one observation.

The receptor was isolated from a human donor with acute or convalescent COVID-19. The donor label of this sample is uncertain. The sequenced sample was peripheral blood. This chain uses TRBV18 with TRBJ2-7, with 8 bases matching TRBD1. The CDR3 DNA reads TGTGCCAGCTCACCAGGACAGGGAACTATCTACGAGCAGTACTTC. It yields the protein CASSPGQGTIYEQYF. Based on the CDR3 plus reference TRBV18 and TRBJ2-7, the full variable domain is NAGVMQNPRHLVRRRGQEARLRCSPMKGHSHVYWYRQLPEEGLKFMVYLQKENIIDESGMPKERFSAEFPKEGPSILRIQQVVRGDSAAYFCASSPGQGTIYEQYFGPGTRLTVT.